Listed below are T cell receptor beta chains from one sample, sequenced in a study of cytomegalovirus exposure and HLA in healthy donors. Some clones are missing from TCRdb's copy, which holds only in-frame ones; the method was immunoSEQ multiplex PCR. The sample carries around 150,000 clones, around 79% recorded once. The sequenced material came from PBMCs. The receptors were gathered from a woman between 40 and 55 years old in good health and CMV-seronegative. Each CDR3 is given with its conserved first and last residue. The D gene is left open where the match is weak. A clone size is listed for some rows: how often the clone was seen (once, few, many), or a class if it is expanded.

TRBV6-6	TRBJ1-1	few	-	TGTGCCAGCAGTTACGAAGGCAGGGGAGCTTTCTTT	CASSYEGRGAFF
TRBV5-1	TRBJ1-1	-	TRBD1	TGCGCCAGCAGCTTGCGTCCCGGGACAGATAGCACTGAAGCTTTCTTT	CASSLRPGTDSTEAFF
TRBV5-5	TRBJ2-5	-	-	TGTGCCAGCAGCTTCCCTAAAGAGACCCAGTACTTC	CASSFPKETQYF
TRBV7-2	TRBJ2-7	-	TRBD1	TGTGCCAGCAGCTCACAGGGGGCCCCTTCCTACTACGAGCAGTACTTC	CASSSQGAPSYYEQYF
TRBV6-5	TRBJ2-1	-	-	TGTGCCAGCGCGAGACTAGAACCGCGCAATGAGCAGTTCTTC	CASARLEPRNEQFF
TRBV19	TRBJ2-1	-	TRBD1	TGTGCCAGTAGTGCCCAAAAGTGGGGGACAGGGGGTAACAATGAGCAGTTCTTC	CASSAQKWGTGGNNEQFF
TRBV28	TRBJ2-1	once	TRBD2	TGTGCCAGCAGTTTCGGGGGGGTTATGTATGAGCAGTTCTTC	CASSFGGVMYEQFF
TRBV4-1	TRBJ1-4	few	-	TGCGCCAGCAGCCGGGGCAGGGGTTGGGAAAAACTGTTTTTT	CASSRGRGWEKLFF
TRBV4-2	TRBJ2-7	-	TRBD2	TGTGCCAGCAGCCCGGGACTAGCGGTATACGAGCAGTACTTC	CASSPGLAVYEQYF
TRBV6-6	TRBJ1-1	-	-	TGTGCCAGCAGTTACGGGGGGGGTGGCACTGAAGCTTTCTTT	CASSYGGGGTEAFF
TRBV27	TRBJ2-6	-	-	TGTGCCAGCGGTACGCAGGGCATCTCTGGGGCCAACGTCCTGACTTTC	CASGTQGISGANVLTF
TRBV7-2	TRBJ2-5	-	-	TGTGCCAGCAGCTTAGATCGCAGGGTAGAGACCCAGTACTTC	CASSLDRRVETQYF
TRBV5-4	TRBJ1-1	few	-	TGTGCCAGCAGCCTCGTCTCTAAATACACTGAAGCTTTCTTT	CASSLVSKYTEAFF
TRBV11-1	TRBJ2-7	-	TRBD2	TGTGCCAGCAGCTGGACTAGCGGGGGGCCGGGAGAGCAGTACTTC	CASSWTSGGPGEQYF
TRBV7-9	TRBJ2-6	-	-	TGTGCCGGCAGCTCTGACGGGGATGGGGCCAACGTCCTGACTTTC	CAGSSDGDGANVLTF
TRBV5-1	TRBJ1-4	-	-	TGCGCCAGCAGTATTTTTCCTAACCTTGCGACTAATGAAAAACTGTTTTTT	CASSIFPNLATNEKLFF
TRBV28	TRBJ2-5	-	TRBD1	TGTGCCAGCAGTTTATGGGACAGGGGGACGGAGACCCAGTACTTC	CASSLWDRGTETQYF
TRBV9	TRBJ2-1	-	-	TGTACCAGCGGCCGCGGCTCTAGCTCCTACAATGAGCAGTTCTTC	CTSGRGSSSYNEQFF
TRBV5-1	TRBJ2-5	-	-	TGCGCCAGCAGCTTGCAGGGATCAGAGACCCAGTACTTC	CASSLQGSETQYF
TRBV25-1	TRBJ1-2	-	TRBD1	TGTGCCAGCAGTGAAGGGGACAGGGGGCTTGGCTACACCTTC	CASSEGDRGLGYTF
TRBV28	TRBJ1-5	-	TRBD1	TGTGCCAGCAGGTTACGCCCGACAGGGGGCAATCAGCCCCAGCATTTT	CASRLRPTGGNQPQHF
TRBV7-6	TRBJ1-1	-	-	TGTGCCAGCAGCTTAGGCGCAGGGGTATACACTGAAGCTTTCTTT	CASSLGAGVYTEAFF
TRBV20-1	TRBJ1-2	-	-	TGCAGTGCCACCGGGGGGGAAGGCTACACCTTC	CSATGGEGYTF
TRBV4-1	TRBJ1-1	-	-	TGCGCCAGCAGCCGAGACACTGAAGCTTTCTTT	CASSRDTEAFF
TRBV4-1	TRBJ2-3	-	TRBD2	TGCGCCAGCAGCCCGACTAGCGGGAGAGATACGCAGTATTTT	CASSPTSGRDTQYF
TRBV7-9	TRBJ2-7	-	TRBD1	TGTGCCAGCAGCTGGGACAGAGCGGCCTACGAGCAGTACTTC	CASSWDRAAYEQYF
TRBV5-4	TRBJ1-6	-	TRBD1	TGTGCCAGCAGCTCGGACAGGGACAATTCACCCCTCCACTTT	CASSSDRDNSPLHF
TRBV2	TRBJ1-5	once	-	TGTGCCAGCAGTCGGGAACAGCCCACCAATCAGCCCCAGCATTTT	CASSREQPTNQPQHF
TRBV7-9	TRBJ2-5	-	TRBD2	TGTGCCAGCAGCCCACTAGCGGGGTTTCAAGAGACCCAGTACTTC	CASSPLAGFQETQYF
TRBV5-1	TRBJ1-5	once	-	TGCGCCAGCAGCTTAGGGTCAGGGTTGGGGCAGCCCCAGCATTTT	CASSLGSGLGQPQHF
TRBV2	TRBJ1-5	-	-	TGTGCCAGCAGTATCCGGGGGAGTAGTAATCAGCCCCAGCATTTT	CASSIRGSSNQPQHF
TRBV6-5	TRBJ2-2	-	-	TGTGCCAGCAGTCAGGGACAACTCAACACCGGGGAGCTGTTTTTT	CASSQGQLNTGELFF
TRBV5-1	TRBJ2-5	once	TRBD2	TGCGCCAGCAGCTTGGTAGCTAGCGGTGGGGAGACCCAGTACTTC	CASSLVASGGETQYF
TRBV5-4	TRBJ2-2	-	-	TGTGCTCAATCACCGGGATTGAACACCGGGGAGCTGTTTTTT	CAQSPGLNTGELFF
TRBV29-1	TRBJ1-2	-	-	TGCAGCGTCGCTAAGTTGGGGCCGGGGGATAACTATGGCTACACCTTC	CSVAKLGPGDNYGYTF
TRBV27	TRBJ2-7	-	TRBD1	TGTGCCAGCAGTTCTCCGGGACAGGGGTGGTACGAGCAGTACTTC	CASSSPGQGWYEQYF
TRBV4-1	TRBJ2-1	-	TRBD1	TGCGCCAGCAGCCAAGGACAGGGCACAAGGAATGAGCAGTTCTTC	CASSQGQGTRNEQFF
TRBV7-9	TRBJ2-7	-	-	TGTGCCAGCAGCCCAGGAAATGTTCCCTACGAGCAGTACTTC	CASSPGNVPYEQYF
TRBV5-1	TRBJ1-4	-	-	TGCGCCAGCAGTCGCGTTGCAGGGGACCGAGAAAAACTGTTTTTT	CASSRVAGDREKLFF
TRBV6-1	TRBJ1-4	few	TRBD1	TGTGCCAGCCGAGACAGGGCAACTAATGAAAAACTGTTTTTT	CASRDRATNEKLFF
TRBV5-1	TRBJ2-7	-	TRBD2	TGCGCCAGCAGCTTGGAACTAGCGGGGGGGGGCGGGGAGCAGTACTTC	CASSLELAGGGGEQYF
TRBV7-9	TRBJ1-1	few	TRBD1	TGTGCCAGCAGCCGTCGGGACAGGGGGCGTTCGGAAGCTTTCTTT	CASSRRDRGRSEAFF
TRBV6-4	TRBJ1-6	-	-	TGTGCCAGCAGGGTTACACAGGGTCCACCCCTCCACTTT	CASRVTQGPPLHF
TRBV27	TRBJ2-2	-	TRBD1	TGTGCCAGCAGTTCCTCGGACAGGGTGCGTGGCGGGGAGCTGTTTTTT	CASSSSDRVRGGELFF
TRBV4-1	TRBJ1-6	-	TRBD1	TGCGCCAGCAGCCAATCTGGACAGGGGGATTCACCCCTCCACTTT	CASSQSGQGDSPLHF
TRBV7-5	TRBJ2-2	-	-	TGTGTCAGAAGGAGCCGGGGGTCGTACACCGGGGAGCTGTTTTTT	CVRRSRGSYTGELFF